Below, 8 T cell receptor beta chains from the same sample are listed, as sequenced in a study of monozygotic twins with cystic fibrosis. Only in-frame clones appear in the TCRdb table, and some are missing; sequencing was by immunoSEQ multiplex PCR. The sample shows about 19,000 clones, approximately 97% of them seen only once. The specimen sequenced was blood. Receptors were obtained from a woman aged 25 to 39 with cystic fibrosis.

The chain links TRBV5-4 to TRBJ1-2; tentative D call: TRBD1 (6 bases). CDR1 and CDR2 from the germline V gene are SGHNT and YYREEE (reference sequence). There are 15 residues in the CDR3. The V and J ends lost 5 bases and 5 bases respectively, with 19 bases between them. CDR3 protein: CASRAGHEFEYGYTF. For the CDR3, the DNA is TGTGCCAGCAGGGCGGGACACGAGTTCGAGTATGGCTACACCTTC.

V and J are TRBV13 and TRBJ1-5, with a weak D call TRBD1 (5 bases). Per the germline V gene, CDR1 is PRHDT and CDR2 is FYEKMQ (reference sequence). This CDR3 has 20 residues. V was clipped by 5 bases and J by 0 bases, with 26 bases between them. Here the CDR3 DNA reads TGTGCCAGCAGCAATTACTGTCTGGAGACGGGGGATTATAGCAATCAGCCCCAGCATTTT. It translates to CASSNYCLETGDYSNQPQHF.

The V gene is TRBV15, the J gene TRBJ1-6, with D possibly matching TRBD1 (6 bases). This CDR3 region has 14 residues. Looked up from germline, CDR1 is LNHNV and CDR2 is YYDKDF (reference sequence). The V end lost 5 bases, the J end lost 10 bases, and 15 bases lay between the germline ends. In DNA, the CDR3 is TGTGCCACCAGCTTACAGGGTTCAGTATCACCCCTCCACTTT. Residues: CATSLQGSVSPLHF.

The chain carries TRBV15 and TRBJ1-3; D not resolved. CDR1 and CDR2 (germline): LNHNV, YYDKDF (reference sequence). Trimming took 3 bases from V and 0 from J, leaving 9 bases between them. The CDR3 covers 15 residues. The CDR3 is CATSSWTLSGNTIYF. The CDR3, as DNA: TGTGCCACCAGCAGCTGGACCCTCTCTGGAAACACCATATATTTT.

The chain has TRBV10-3 and TRBJ2-3, with a possible D match to TRBD2 (5 bases). This CDR3 comprises 15 residues. Between the trimmed V and J ends, which lost 2 bases and 1 base, there was a span of 10 bases. Germline lookup yields CDR1 ENHRY and CDR2 SYGVKD. CDR3 residues: CAISEEGSGTDTQYF. The CDR3 DNA reads TGTGCCATCAGTGAGGAGGGATCCGGCACAGATACGCAGTATTTT.

The rearrangement joins TRBV27 to TRBJ1-5, with a possible D match to TRBD1 (5 bases). Germline V gives CDR1 MNHEY, CDR2 SMNVEV (reference sequence). V was cut by 3 bases and J by 2 bases, with 8 bases left in between. CDR3 length: 14 residues. Here the CDR3 DNA reads TGTGCCAGCAGTTTTGGGGCGCGCAATCAGCCCCAGCATTTT. Residues: CASSFGARNQPQHF.

J is TRBJ2-4 and V is TRBV10-3; 7 bases are shared with TRBD1. There are 15 residues in the CDR3. V gave up 2 bases and J gave up 3 bases; unmatched junction bases: 4. CDR1 is ENHRY and CDR2 is SYGVKD in the germline V gene. CDR3 sequence reads: CAISEAGTDKNIQYF. The CDR3 coding sequence is TGTGCCATCAGTGAGGCCGGGACAGACAAAAACATTCAGTACTTC.

The V call is TRBV9, the J call TRBJ2-6; D unresolved. The CDR3 loop spans 17 amino acids. Germline V gives CDR1 SGDLS, CDR2 YYNGEE. The V end lost 0 bases, the J end lost 0 bases, and 10 bases lay between the germline ends. The CDR3 protein is CASSVAPSLSGANVLTF. As DNA, the CDR3 is TGTGCCAGCAGCGTAGCACCAAGTCTCTCTGGGGCCAACGTCCTGACTTTC.